This T cell receptor beta chain was sequenced in a study of blood T cell repertoires in COVID-19. At the level of the study: Some COVID-19 samples were acute and others convalescent; all came from the United States, Italy and Spain. Sample material is recorded as cDNA or gDNA derived from T cells, B-cell-depleted T cells, or PBMCs.

The CDR3 runs to 12 residues. Trimming took 3 bases from V and 7 from J, leaving 6 bases between them. Germline CDR1 reads SNHLY; CDR2 reads FYNNEI. The data were produced by immunoSEQ multiplex PCR, yet TCRdb's version contains in-frame clones alone and is incomplete. The sample contains 320,000 or so clones, approximately 89% of which appear only once. This clone was detected only once. Cohort 3 donors counted as recovered after two negative PCRs, clearance, or resolved symptoms. Sample: PBMCs or T cells enriched from blood (not recorded which). The chain employs TRBV2 and TRBJ1-4; D perhaps matches TRBD1 (6 bases). This TCR derives from a man under 40 who had recovered from COVID-19. CDR3 sequence: CASSDRGEKLFF. The DNA for the CDR3 is TGTGCCAGCAGTGACAGGGGTGAAAAACTGTTTTTT.